This TCR beta chain is drawn from a study of cytomegalovirus exposure and HLA in healthy donors. The PCR contained 60 Vbeta and 13 Jbeta primers. The repertoire was sequenced with immunoSEQ multiplex PCR; TCRdb's copy has only in-frame clones and lacks some. The sample lists 250,000 to 350,000 clones; approximately 80% were seen once. CDR1 and CDR2 from the germline V gene are SGHRS and YFSETQ. Trimming stripped 3 bases from V and 4 bases from J, with 13 bases between. This CDR3 comprises 15 residues. The V gene is TRBV5-1, the J gene TRBJ2-2, with a weak D call TRBD1 (5 bases). This TCR came from a girl aged 2 to 9 in good health and CMV-seronegative. The specimen was PBMCs. CDR3 bases: TGCGCCAGCAGCTCCAGGGTGGTGGGCACCGGGGAGCTGTTTTTT. This translates into CASSSRVVGTGELFF.